This is a list of T cell receptor beta chains from one sample in a study of blood T cell repertoires in COVID-19. The method was immunoSEQ multiplex PCR; TCRdb's version includes in-frame clones alone and lacks a portion of them. The profile shows about 50,000 clones, about nine tenths of them singletons. The sequenced sample consisted of peripheral blood. These receptors were collected from a man in his 70s with acute or convalescent COVID-19. Both conserved end residues are part of each CDR3. The order of the fields is V gene, clone size, J gene, D gene, CDR3 DNA, CDR3 protein. D genes are given only for firm matches. Size is stated for part of the rows, as once, few or many counts, or as a class when the clone is expanded.

>TRBV28|once|TRBJ2-6|TRBD1
TGTGCCAGCAGTTTATTGGGGACAGGCGTCTCTGGGGCCAACGTCCTGACTTTC
CASSLLGTGVSGANVLTF
>TRBV28|NA|TRBJ1-2|TRBD1
TGTGCCAGCATGTCTCTTCCGTCAGGGGGCGCCTCTGTCTATGGCTACACCTTC
CASMSLPSGGASVYGYTF
>TRBV7-9|NA|TRBJ1-1|TRBD1
TGTGCCAGCAGCTTAGCACAGGGGAGAAACACTGAAGCTTTCTTT
CASSLAQGRNTEAFF
>TRBV6-2/TRBV6-3|NA|TRBJ2-5|NA
TGTGCCAGCAGTTGGAATACAGATTACCAAGAGACCCAGTACTTC
CASSWNTDYQETQYF
>TRBV18|NA|TRBJ2-5|TRBD2
TGTGCCAGCTCACCGGGACTAGCGGGGGAAAAGACCCAGTACTTC
CASSPGLAGEKTQYF
>TRBV7-2|NA|TRBJ2-5|TRBD2
TGTGCCAGCAGCTTAACTAGCGGGTCTCAAGAGACCCAGTACTTC
CASSLTSGSQETQYF
>TRBV28|NA|TRBJ1-1|NA
TGTGCCAGCAGTTCCCAGTCTTACACTGAAGCTTTCTTT
CASSSQSYTEAFF
>TRBV29-1|NA|TRBJ2-2|NA
TGCAGCGTGGCCGCGGGCTGGTCCGCCTTGGAGCTGTTTTTT
CSVAAGWSALELFF
>TRBV19|NA|TRBJ1-1|NA
TGTGCCAGTAGCTCCGGCAGGGGTTTTGGTACTGAAGCTTTCTTT
CASSSGRGFGTEAFF
>TRBV4-3|NA|TRBJ1-5|NA
TGCGCCAGCAGCCAAGATGCTCGGGGCGGGGCCAATCAGCCCCAGCATTTT
CASSQDARGGANQPQHF
>TRBV5-1|once|TRBJ1-2|TRBD1
TGCGCCAGCAGCTTGGAGACAGGGCTGAAGGGCTACACCTTC
CASSLETGLKGYTF
>TRBV29-1|once|TRBJ1-4|NA
TGCAGCGTCGGTAGCCCAACTAATGAAAAACTGTTTTTT
CSVGSPTNEKLFF
>TRBV30|NA|TRBJ1-5|NA
TGTGCCTGGAACGGACAGAGCAATCAGCCCCAGCATTTT
CAWNGQSNQPQHF
>TRBV19|NA|TRBJ1-5|NA
TGTGCCAGTAGCGGGGTGCACAATCAGCCCCAGCATTTT
CASSGVHNQPQHF
>TRBV21-1|NA|TRBJ2-7|NA
TGTGCCAGCAGCAAACATCTTCCGGGGAACTTCTACGAGCAGTACTTC
CASSKHLPGNFYEQYF